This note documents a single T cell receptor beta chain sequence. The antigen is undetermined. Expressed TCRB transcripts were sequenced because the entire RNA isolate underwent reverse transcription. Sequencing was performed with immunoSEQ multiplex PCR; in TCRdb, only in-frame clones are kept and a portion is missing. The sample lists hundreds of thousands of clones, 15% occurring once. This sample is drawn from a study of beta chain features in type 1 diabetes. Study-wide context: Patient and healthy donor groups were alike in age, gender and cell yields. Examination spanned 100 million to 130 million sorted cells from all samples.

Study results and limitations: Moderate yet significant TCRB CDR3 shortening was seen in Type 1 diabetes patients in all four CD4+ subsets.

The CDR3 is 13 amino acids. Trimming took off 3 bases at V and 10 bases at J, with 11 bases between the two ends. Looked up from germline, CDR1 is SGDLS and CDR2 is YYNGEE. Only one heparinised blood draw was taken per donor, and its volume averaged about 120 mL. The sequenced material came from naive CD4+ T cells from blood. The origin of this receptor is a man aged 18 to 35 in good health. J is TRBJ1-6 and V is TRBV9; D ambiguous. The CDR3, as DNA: TGTGCCAGCAGCGCCCAAGGGAGGTCACCCCTCCACTTT. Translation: CASSAQGRSPLHF.